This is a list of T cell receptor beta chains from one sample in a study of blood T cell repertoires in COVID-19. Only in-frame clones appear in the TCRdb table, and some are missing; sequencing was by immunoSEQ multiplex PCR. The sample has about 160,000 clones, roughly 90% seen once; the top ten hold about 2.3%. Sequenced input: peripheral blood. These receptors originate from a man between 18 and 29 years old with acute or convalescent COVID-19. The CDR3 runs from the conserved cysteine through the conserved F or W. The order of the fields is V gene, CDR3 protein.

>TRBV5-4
CASSLRETGSTDTQYF
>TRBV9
CASSPASWGTSGTRQEQYF
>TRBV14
CASSQVQGWDTEAFF
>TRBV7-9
CASSFGQGKHYEQYF
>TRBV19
CATRTGHQPQHF
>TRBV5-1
CASSLGASGLNTEAFF
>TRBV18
CASSPQASASQGTEAFF
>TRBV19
CATTRGGAYNEQFF
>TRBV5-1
CASSSHRVTDTQYF
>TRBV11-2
CASSPSGQGYNEQFF
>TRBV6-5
CASSTRWGDEQYF
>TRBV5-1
CASRENSYEQYF
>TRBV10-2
CASSVSGASTDTQYF
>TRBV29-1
CSVDTISYNEQFF
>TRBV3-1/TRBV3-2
CASSQLGTGGPLTSGNTIYF
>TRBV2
CASRDRVLYAPLHF
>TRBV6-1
CASSEMIGDTEAFF
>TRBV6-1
CASSEQASGAYEQYF
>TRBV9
CASSTRTSGGRRYNEQFF
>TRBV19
CASSAGEDTEAFF
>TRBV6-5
CASSTGGQGEQYF
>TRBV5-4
CASSRESNYGYTF
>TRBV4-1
CASSQSGGGTGELFF
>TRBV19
CASTPTGNTEAFF
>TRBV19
CASISVNYGYTF
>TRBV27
CASSPIGGYNEQFF
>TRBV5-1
CASRSRLASGGRDEDTQYF
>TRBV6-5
CASRTGDVGYTF
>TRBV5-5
CASSGPAGGAGDTQYF
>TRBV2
CASSASSGSGETQYF
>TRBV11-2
CASSLDRGMAEETDTQYF
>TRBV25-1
CASSEKLGARKAFF
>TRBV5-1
CASSSLSGKGNEKLFF
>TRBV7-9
CASSIALSGTEKLFF
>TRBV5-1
CASSLDATPSPNTEAFF
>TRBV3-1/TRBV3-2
CASSQQGSIGANVLTF
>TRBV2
CASSARGRNEQYF
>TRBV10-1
CASSEPGYNSPLHF
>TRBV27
CASSITTTFRRGDTQYF